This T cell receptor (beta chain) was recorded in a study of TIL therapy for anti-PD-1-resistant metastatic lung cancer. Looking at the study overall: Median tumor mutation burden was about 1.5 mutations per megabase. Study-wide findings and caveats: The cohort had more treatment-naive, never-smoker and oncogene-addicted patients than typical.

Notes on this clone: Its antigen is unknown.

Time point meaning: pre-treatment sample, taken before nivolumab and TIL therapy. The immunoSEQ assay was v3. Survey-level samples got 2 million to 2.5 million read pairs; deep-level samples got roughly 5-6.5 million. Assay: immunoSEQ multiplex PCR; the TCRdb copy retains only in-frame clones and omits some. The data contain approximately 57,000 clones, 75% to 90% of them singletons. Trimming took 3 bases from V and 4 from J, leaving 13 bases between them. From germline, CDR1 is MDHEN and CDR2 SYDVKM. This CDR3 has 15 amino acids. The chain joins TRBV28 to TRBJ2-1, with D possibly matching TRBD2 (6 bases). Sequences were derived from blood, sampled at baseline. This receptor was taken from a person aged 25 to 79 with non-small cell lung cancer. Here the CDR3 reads CASSLAGTNYNEQFF. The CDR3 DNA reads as TGTGCCAGCAGTTTGGCGGGAACGAATTACAATGAGCAGTTCTTC. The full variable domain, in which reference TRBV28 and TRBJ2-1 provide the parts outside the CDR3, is DVKVTQSSRYLVKRTGEKVFLECVQDMDHENMFWYRQDPGLGLRLIYFSYDVKMKEKGDIPEGYSVSREKKERFSLILESASTNQTSMYLCASSLAGTNYNEQFFGPGTRLTVL.